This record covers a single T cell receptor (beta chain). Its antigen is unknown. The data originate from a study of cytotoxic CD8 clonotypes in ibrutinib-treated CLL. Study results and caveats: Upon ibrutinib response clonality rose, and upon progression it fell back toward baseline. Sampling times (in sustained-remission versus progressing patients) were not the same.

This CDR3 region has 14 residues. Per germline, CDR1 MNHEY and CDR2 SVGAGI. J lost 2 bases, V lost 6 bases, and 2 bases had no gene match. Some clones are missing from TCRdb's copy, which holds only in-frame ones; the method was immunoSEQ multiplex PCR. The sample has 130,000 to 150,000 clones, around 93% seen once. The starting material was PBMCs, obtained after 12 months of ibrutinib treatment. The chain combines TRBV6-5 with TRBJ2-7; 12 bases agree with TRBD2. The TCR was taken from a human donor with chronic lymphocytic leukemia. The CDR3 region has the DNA TGTGCCAGCAGGTGGACTAGCGGGACCTACGAGCAGTACTTC. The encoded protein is CASRWTSGTYEQYF.